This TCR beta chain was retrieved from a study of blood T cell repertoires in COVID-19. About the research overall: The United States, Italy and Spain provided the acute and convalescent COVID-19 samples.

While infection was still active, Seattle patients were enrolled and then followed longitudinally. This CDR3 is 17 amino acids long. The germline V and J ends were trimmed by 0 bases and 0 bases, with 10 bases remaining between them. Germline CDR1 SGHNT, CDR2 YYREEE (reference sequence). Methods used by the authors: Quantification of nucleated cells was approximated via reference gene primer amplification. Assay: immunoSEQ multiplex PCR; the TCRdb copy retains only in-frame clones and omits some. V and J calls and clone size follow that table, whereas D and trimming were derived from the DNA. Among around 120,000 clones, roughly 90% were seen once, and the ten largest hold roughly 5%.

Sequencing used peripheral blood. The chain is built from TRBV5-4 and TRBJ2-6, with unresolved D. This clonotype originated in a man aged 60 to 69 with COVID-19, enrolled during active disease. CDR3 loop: CASSLVVEASGANVLTF. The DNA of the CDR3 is TGTGCCAGCAGCTTGGTCGTAGAGGCCTCTGGGGCCAACGTCCTGACTTTC.